A selection of T cell receptor beta chains follows, all from one sample in a study of blood T cell repertoires in COVID-19. The assay was immunoSEQ multiplex PCR, and TCRdb's table has in-frame clones only and misses some. The table has roughly 290,000 clones, approximately 83% seen once. The sequenced sample was peripheral blood. These TCRs come from a woman aged 25 to 39 who had recovered from COVID-19. Both conserved end residues are part of each CDR3. The D gene is left open where the match is weak. Rows give clone size only sometimes, using once, few, many, or a class for an expanded clone.

.	TRBV5-1	14	.	TRBJ2-5	CASSLRTDQETQYF	TGCGCCAGCAGCTTGAGGACAGACCAAGAGACCCAGTACTTC
.	TRBV4-1	14	.	TRBJ2-2	CASSPQQLTGELFF	TGCGCCAGCAGCCCCCAACAGTTAACCGGGGAGCTGTTTTTT
.	TRBV15	14	.	TRBJ2-1	CATSRGPVPDEQFF	TGTGCCACCAGCAGGGGCCCTGTACCGGATGAGCAGTTCTTC
.	TRBV7-9	16	TRBD1	TRBJ2-5	CASSYPYGQVAETQYF	TGTGCCAGCAGCTACCCCTATGGACAGGTGGCAGAGACCCAGTACTTC
.	TRBV6-5	13	.	TRBJ2-2	CASTNQGLGELFF	TGTGCCAGCACCAATCAGGGTCTGGGGGAGCTGTTTTTT
.	TRBV6-5	15	.	TRBJ1-2	CASSYLGAHAYGYTF	TGTGCCAGCAGTTACTTAGGGGCGCATGCCTATGGCTACACCTTC
.	TRBV4-1	17	.	TRBJ1-2	CASSQGGGEGPNYGYTF	TGCGCCAGCAGCCAAGGCGGAGGGGAGGGGCCTAACTATGGCTACACCTTC
once	TRBV16	12	.	TRBJ2-7	CASSQSGGEQYF	TGTGCCAGCAGCCAATCGGGGGGCGAGCAGTACTTC
.	TRBV4-1	15	TRBD1	TRBJ2-7	CASSLTAQGAHEQYF	TGCGCCAGCAGCCTCACCGCCCAGGGGGCCCACGAGCAGTACTTC
.	TRBV5-8	17	.	TRBJ1-1	CASSFAPTGIMNTEAFF	TGTGCCAGCAGCTTCGCCCCGACAGGCATCATGAACACTGAAGCTTTCTTT
.	TRBV9	16	TRBD2	TRBJ2-1	CASSVGSGTSVAEQFF	TGTGCCAGCAGCGTGGGGTCCGGGACTAGCGTGGCTGAGCAGTTCTTC
.	TRBV28	16	TRBD1	TRBJ1-2	CASSTRDRIFFSGYTF	TGTGCCAGCAGTACTAGGGACAGGATCTTTTTCAGTGGCTACACCTTC
few	TRBV7-9	17	TRBD1	TRBJ1-4	CASSHLPGTVTNEKLFF	TGTGCCAGCAGCCATCTCCCCGGGACAGTCACTAATGAAAAACTGTTTTTT
.	TRBV19	14	.	TRBJ2-7	CASRLTGSSYEQYF	TGTGCCAGTCGCCTGACGGGGAGCTCCTACGAGCAGTACTTC
.	TRBV7-2	14	.	TRBJ2-7	CASSSGQISYEQYF	TGTGCCAGCAGCTCTGGACAGATCTCCTACGAGCAGTACTTC
.	TRBV29-1	13	.	TRBJ2-5	CSVGSRQGGTQYF	TGCAGCGTTGGAAGTCGTCAGGGTGGGACCCAGTACTTC
once	TRBV19	14	.	TRBJ1-5	CASSILGEDQPQHF	TGTGCCAGTAGTATACTGGGGGAGGATCAGCCCCAGCATTTT
.	TRBV14	14	.	TRBJ1-4	CASRARGGGEKLFF	TGTGCCAGCAGAGCTCGGGGGGGAGGCGAAAAACTGTTTTTT
.	TRBV7-6	18	TRBD2	TRBJ2-5	CASSPLGASGSVRETQYF	TGTGCCAGCAGCCCCTTGGGGGCTAGCGGGAGCGTCCGAGAGACCCAGTACTTC
once	TRBV3-1/TRBV3-2	16	TRBD2	TRBJ2-4	CASSQDDGLDENIQYF	TGTGCCAGCAGCCAAGATGATGGACTAGATGAAAACATTCAGTACTTC
.	TRBV6-5	14	TRBD1	TRBJ1-1	CASRMDRVSTEAFF	TGTGCCAGCAGAATGGACAGGGTTAGCACTGAAGCTTTCTTT
.	TRBV28	16	TRBD2	TRBJ2-1	CASSGRLAGPYNEQFF	TGTGCCAGCAGTGGCCGCCTAGCGGGTCCTTACAATGAGCAGTTCTTC